The sequence of this T cell receptor beta chain was determined in a study of cytomegalovirus exposure and HLA in healthy donors. It was with 60 Vbeta and 13 Jbeta primers that the PCR ran. Sequencing was performed with immunoSEQ multiplex PCR; in TCRdb, only in-frame clones are kept and a portion is missing. The sample lists 150,000 to 200,000 clones, 75% to 85% occurring once. Study outcomes and limitations: There were some V segments, including TRBV6-2 and TRBV6-3, excluded as indistinguishable. TCR beta V segments were, for the most part, productive about 87% or about 30% of the time in an earlier analysis. A list of approximately 160 TCR beta chains associated with cytomegalovirus was given. Later analysis suggested links between common viral pathogens and several top significant clusters.

Remarks on this clone: Its antigen is undetermined.

CDR3 length: 16 amino acids. J was trimmed by 6 bases and V by 0 bases; bases with no gene match: 10. In germline, CDR1 is SGHRS, CDR2 YFSETQ. The clonotype was recovered from a girl aged 2-10 years in good health and CMV-seropositive. The specimen was PBMCs. V gene TRBV5-1 combines with J gene TRBJ2-7; the match to TRBD2 covers 9 bases. The CDR3 loop is CASSLDGVAGVLEQYF. In nucleotides, the CDR3 is TGCGCCAGCAGCTTGGACGGCGTAGCGGGAGTTCTCGAGCAGTACTTC.